Following are 27 T cell receptor beta chains from one sample sequenced in a study of T cell responses to AZD1222 COVID-19 vaccine. The table came from immunoSEQ multiplex PCR; TCRdb's copy has only in-frame clones and leaves some out. The table has approximately 200,000 clones, just over 85% seen once. The sample was peripheral blood, taken on day 0 of AZD1222 vaccination. These receptors all come from an adult in good health.

The chain has TRBV25-1 and TRBJ1-1; D is unclear. Germline CDR1 and CDR2: MGHDK and SYGVNS. The CDR3 totals 14 residues. V lost 4 bases and J lost 5, with 14 bases in between. The CDR3 region is CASSAARIGTEAFF. For the CDR3, the DNA is TGTGCCAGCAGTGCGGCGAGAATAGGGACTGAAGCTTTCTTT.

V is TRBV5-1 and J is TRBJ1-2; 12 bases are shared with TRBD1. V shed 0 bases and J 6 bases; nucleotides not matched to a gene: 6. This CDR3 is built from 16 residues. The V gene's germline CDR1 is SGHRS and CDR2 YFSETQ. As DNA, the CDR3 is TGCGCCAGCAGCTTGGGAGGGACAGGGGGCGGTGATGGCTACACCTTC. Its protein product is CASSLGGTGGGDGYTF.

V usage is TRBV15 and J usage is TRBJ1-4; no reliable D call. Germline V gene data show CDR1 as LNHNV and CDR2 as YYDKDF (reference sequence). Trimming removed 0 bases from V and 4 bases from J, with 12 bases in between. The CDR3 is 16 amino acids. CDR3 sequence reads: CATSRDLSANNEKLFF. CDR3 coding DNA: TGTGCCACCAGCAGAGATCTCTCAGCTAATAATGAAAAACTGTTTTTT.

The chain recombines TRBV5-1 with TRBJ2-1, with a weak D call TRBD1 (5 bases). Trimming pared 2 bases from V and 9 bases from J, leaving 9 bases between. This CDR3 is 12 amino acids long. Per the germline V gene, CDR1 is SGHRS and CDR2 is YFSETQ. CDR3: CASSFMGPEQFF. DNA for the CDR3: TGCGCCAGCAGCTTCATGGGGCCTGAGCAGTTCTTC.

V and J are TRBV6-2 or TRBV6-3 and TRBJ2-7; possible D gene TRBD1, 6 bases. Looked up from germline, CDR1 is MNHEY and CDR2 is SVGEGT. CDR3 length: 16 residues. V was cut by 0 bases and J by 0 bases, with 12 bases left in between. The CDR3 spells CASSYSWGPSSYEQYF. The DNA for the CDR3 is TGTGCCAGCAGTTACTCCTGGGGGCCGAGCTCCTACGAGCAGTACTTC.

This CDR3 is CASSPRPDSYSPLHF. The CDR3 DNA reads TGTGCCAGTAGTCCACGCCCAGACAGTTATTCACCCCTCCACTTT. J is TRBJ1-6 and V is TRBV19, with a tentative D call TRBD1 (5 bases). Germline loops: CDR1 LNHDA, CDR2 SQIVND (reference sequence). This CDR3 region has 15 residues. V was trimmed by 5 bases and J by 8 bases, leaving 16 bases between them.

V gene TRBV29-1 combines with J gene TRBJ1-2; D call uncertain. There are 13 residues in the CDR3. The ends were cut back, 1 base at V and 3 bases at J, with 9 bases in the middle. Per germline, CDR1 SQVTM and CDR2 ANQGSEA. CDR3 residues: CSVEGVRDYGYTF. The CDR3 coding sequence is TGCAGCGTTGAAGGAGTAAGAGACTATGGCTACACCTTC. Full variable domain (missing parts from reference TRBV29-1 and TRBJ1-2): SAVISQKPSRDICQRGTSLTIQCQVDSQVTMMFWYRQQPGQSLTLIATANQGSEATYESGFVIDKFPISRPNLTFSTLTVSNMSPEDSSIYLCSVEGVRDYGYTFGSGTRLTVV.

In DNA form, the CDR3 reads TGTGCCACCACAACCACAGGGAATGGCTACACCTTC. This encodes CATTTTGNGYTF. The rearrangement joins TRBV6-5 to TRBJ1-2, with D tentatively TRBD1 (6 bases). CDR3 size: 12 residues. Between the trimmed V and J ends, which lost 10 bases and 6 bases, there was a span of 15 bases. CDR1 is MNHEY, CDR2 SVGAGI, per germline.

J is TRBJ2-7 and V is TRBV5-1, with 10 nucleotides matching TRBD1. The CDR3 spans 15 residues. CDR1 is SGHRS, CDR2 YFSETQ, per germline. J gave up 3 bases and V 4 bases, and 7 bases lay outside the gene matches. In DNA form, the CDR3 reads TGCGCCAGCAGCCAAGCCGGGACAGGGGACTACGAGCAGTACTTC. Its protein product is CASSQAGTGDYEQYF.

A few counts support this clone. The V call is TRBV2, the J call TRBJ1-5; D uncertain. The CDR3 covers 15 residues. The germline gives CDR1 SNHLY, CDR2 FYNNEI. Trimming cost V 2 bases and J 7 bases, with 15 bases left between them. This chain's CDR3 is CASSEWSSSAQPQHF. CDR3 nucleotide sequence: TGTGCCAGCAGTGAATGGTCATCTTCGGCGCAGCCCCAGCATTTT.

This rearrangement joins TRBV19 to TRBJ2-6; D remains unclear. This CDR3 is 16 amino acids long. Germline V CDR1 and CDR2: LNHDA, SQIVND (reference sequence). With 7 bases removed from V and 0 bases from J, the gap between germline ends came to 13 bases. CDR3 loop: CASKEFTYSGANVLTF. The CDR3 DNA reads as TGTGCCAGTAAGGAATTCACCTACTCTGGGGCCAACGTCCTGACTTTC.

DNA for the CDR3: TGCGCCAGCAGGCTCACAGGGGGGACGTCAGATACGCAGTATTTT. Its translation: CASRLTGGTSDTQYF. The chain couples TRBV5-1 to TRBJ2-3; 8 bases align to TRBD1. CDR1 and CDR2 from the germline V gene are SGHRS and YFSETQ. CDR3 size: 15 residues. J gave up 4 bases and V 5 bases, and 9 bases lay outside the gene matches.

J is TRBJ1-3 and V is TRBV4-1; 8 bases are a match to TRBD1. CDR3 length: 15 residues. Germline CDR1 MGHRA, CDR2 YSYEKL. The V and J ends lost 4 bases and 4 bases, in that order; junction bases with no gene match: 6. The CDR3: CASSPGTGGGNTIYF. The CDR3 DNA reads TGCGCCAGCAGCCCGGGGACAGGCGGGGGAAACACCATATATTTT.

The chain is built from TRBV7-9 and TRBJ2-1, with TRBD1 identical over 7 bases. The CDR3 has 12 residues. Germline lookup yields CDR1 SEHNR and CDR2 FQNEAQ (reference sequence). The V gene end was trimmed by 3 bases and the J gene end by 10 bases; junction bases not matched to a gene: 3. CDR3 sequence reads: CASSFTGDEQFF. The CDR3 nucleotides are TGTGCCAGCAGCTTTACAGGGGACGAGCAGTTCTTC.

The chain is built from TRBV6-1 and TRBJ1-5; TRBD1 is a possible D gene (5 bases). Germline V gives CDR1 MNHNS, CDR2 SASEGT. The CDR3 length is 15 residues. The ends were cut back, 2 bases at V and 2 bases at J, with 10 bases in the middle. In DNA form, the CDR3 reads TGTGCCAGCAGTGAATGGCAGGGAGGCAATCAGCCCCAGCATTTT. Translation gives CASSEWQGGNQPQHF.

This clone was observed once. A read error may account for a junction end that differs from germline. This chain uses TRBV10-3 with TRBJ1-6, with a tentative D call TRBD1 (5 bases). This CDR3 region has 16 residues. Germline CDR1 reads ENHRY; CDR2 reads SYGVKD. The CDR3 is CAISESSGGMNSPLHF. For the CDR3, the DNA is TGTGCCATCAGCGAGTCGTCCGGGGGGATGAATTCACCCCTCCACTTT.

The rearrangement links TRBV7-9 to TRBJ2-7; 8 bases are a match to TRBD1. V trimming: 7 bases; J trimming: 5 bases; junction bases outside the gene matches: 4. The germline CDR1 and CDR2 sequences are SEHNR and FQNEAQ (reference sequence). The CDR3 is 12 amino acids. Here the CDR3 reads CASIRQGHEQYF. CDR3 DNA sequence: TGTGCCAGCATACGACAGGGGCACGAGCAGTACTTC. Together with reference TRBV7-9 and TRBJ2-7, the CDR3 gives the full variable domain: DTGVSQNPRHKITKRGQNVTFRCDPISEHNRLYWYRQTLGQGPEFLTYFQNEAQLEKSRLLSDRFSAERPKGSFSTLEIQRTEQGDSAMYLCASIRQGHEQYFGPGTRLTVT.

The chain has TRBV7-9 and TRBJ2-7; D is uncertain. Between the trimmed V and J ends, which lost 0 bases and 3 bases, there was a span of 6 bases. The CDR3 extends over 13 amino acids. Germline V gene data show CDR1 as SEHNR and CDR2 as FQNEAQ (reference sequence). CDR3 coding DNA: TGTGCCAGCAGCTTAGCGCCGGTCTACGAGCAGTACTTC. Protein: CASSLAPVYEQYF.

The gene calls are TRBV12-3 or TRBV12-4 and TRBJ1-2; TRBD1 might be the D (6 bases). The V and J ends lost 3 bases and 7 bases respectively, with 9 bases between them. The CDR3 is 12 amino acids. The CDR3 here is CASSLRQVGYTF. DNA of the CDR3: TGTGCCAGCAGTTTGCGACAGGTTGGCTACACCTTC.

V gene TRBV3-1 (or the pseudogene TRBV3-2) combines with J gene TRBJ1-1, with 7 bases matching TRBD1. The V segment lost 0 bases and the J segment 4 bases; nucleotides outside the gene matches: 8. Per germline, CDR1 LGHDT and CDR2 YNNKEL (reference sequence). This CDR3 is built from 16 residues. CDR3 sequence: CASSQDKTGFLTEAFF. The CDR3 DNA reads TGTGCCAGCAGCCAAGATAAGACAGGGTTTCTCACTGAAGCTTTCTTT.

This clone was seen a few times. CDR3 sequence (DNA): TGCGCCAGCAGCGCAGCGGGGAGCGGGGGACAAGATACGCAGTATTTT. It codes for CASSAAGSGGQDTQYF. The chain employs TRBV5-1 and TRBJ2-3; 8 bases agree with TRBD2. Per the germline V gene, CDR1 is SGHRS and CDR2 is YFSETQ. J gave up 5 bases and V 4 bases, and 12 bases lay outside the gene matches. The CDR3 sequence is 16 residues long.

The CDR3 DNA is TGCAGCGCGTGTAACAGGGGGTACACCGGGGAGCTGTTTTTT. This translates into CSACNRGYTGELFF. The J gene is TRBJ2-2, the V gene TRBV29-1; 8 bases map to TRBD1. The ends lost 7 bases at V and 3 bases at J; junction bases unmatched: 7. Germline values: CDR1 SQVTM, CDR2 ANQGSEA. CDR3 size: 14 residues.

The chain is built from TRBV18 and TRBJ1-5; D is possibly TRBD1 (5 bases). Trimming took 3 bases from V and 3 from J, leaving 9 bases between them. Germline V gene data show CDR1 as KGHSH and CDR2 as LQKENI. The CDR3 length is 14 residues. Here the CDR3 DNA reads TGTGCCAGCTCACCCGGGACGGACAATCAGCCCCAGCATTTT. Protein sequence: CASSPGTDNQPQHF.

The J gene is TRBJ1-3, the V gene TRBV18; possibly TRBD1 for D (5 bases). V dropped 3 bases and J dropped 2 bases, with 14 bases sitting between them. The CDR3 spans 16 residues. Germline assignment: CDR1 KGHSH and CDR2 LQKENI. This chain's CDR3 is CASSPLPRGAGNTIYF. As DNA, the CDR3 is TGTGCCAGCTCACCGCTGCCGCGGGGGGCTGGAAACACCATATATTTT.

The chain has TRBV5-4 and TRBJ2-3; no clear D gene. Trimming took 2 bases from V and 2 from J, leaving 9 bases between them. The CDR3 covers 14 residues. The germline gives CDR1 SGHNT, CDR2 YYREEE (reference sequence). This CDR3 is CASSFPRSTDTQYF. The CDR3, as DNA: TGTGCCAGCAGCTTTCCCCGATCCACAGATACGCAGTATTTT.

The genes are TRBV5-1 and TRBJ2-3; 7 nucleotides line up with TRBD1. Germline V gene sequence: CDR1 SGHRS, CDR2 YFSETQ. The CDR3 loop spans 16 amino acids. V lost 4 bases and J lost 0; bases outside the gene matches: 8. The CDR3 DNA reads as TGCGCCAGCAGCAGGGGACAGAGCCTTAGCACAGATACGCAGTATTTT. This encodes CASSRGQSLSTDTQYF. Looking up the rest from reference TRBV5-1 and TRBJ2-3 gives the full variable domain: KAGVTQTPRYLIKTRGQQVTLSCSPISGHRSVSWYQQTPGQGLQFLFEYFSETQRNKGNFPGRFSGRQFSNSRSEMNVSTLELGDSALYLCASSRGQSLSTDTQYFGPGTRLTVL.

The rearrangement joins TRBV24-1 to TRBJ1-2, with D possibly TRBD1 on 6 matching bases. The V and J ends lost 9 bases and 2 bases respectively, with 21 bases between them. This CDR3 has 16 residues. Germline CDR1 KGHDR, CDR2 SFDVKD. CDR3 protein: CATLAQGGTLNYGYTF. DNA for the CDR3: TGTGCCACCCTTGCCCAAGGGGGGACCCTAAACTATGGCTACACCTTC.